This entry lists 19 T cell receptor beta chains sequenced from one sample in a study of blood T cell repertoires in COVID-19. TCRdb keeps only in-frame clones here, not all; method: immunoSEQ multiplex PCR. This repertoire shows around 440,000 clones, approximately 89% found once; its top ten account for around 13%. Material for sequencing was peripheral blood. These receptors were collected from a woman aged 45-65 years with COVID-19, enrolled during active disease.

CDR3 region: CASSLQGTGELFF. CDR3 bases: TGTGCCAGCAGCCTACAGGGTACCGGGGAGCTGTTTTTT. The chain links TRBV2 to TRBJ2-2; D possibly corresponds to TRBD1 (6 bases). With 6 bases removed from V and 5 bases from J, the gap between germline ends came to 10 bases. The CDR3 spans 13 residues. The germline V gene has CDR1 SNHLY and CDR2 FYNNEI.

J is TRBJ2-1 and V is TRBV18; D is undetermined. The CDR3 runs 12 residues. The V end was cut by 3 bases, the J end by 6 bases, with 6 bases between. CDR1 is KGHSH and CDR2 is LQKENI in the germline V gene. The CDR3: CASSPGSNEQFF. In DNA, the CDR3 is TGTGCCAGCTCACCGGGCAGCAATGAGCAGTTCTTC.

The V call is TRBV19, the J call TRBJ1-1; D uncertain. The length of the CDR3 is 14 residues. CDR1 LNHDA and CDR2 SQIVND come from the germline V gene (reference sequence). V dropped 7 bases and J dropped 0 bases, with 12 bases sitting between them. The CDR3 spells CASTPLGLNTEAFF. DNA for the CDR3: TGTGCCAGTACTCCTCTGGGCCTGAACACTGAAGCTTTCTTT. Full variable domain (outside the CDR3, taken from reference TRBV19 and TRBJ1-1): DGGITQSPKYLFRKEGQNVTLSCEQNLNHDAMYWYRQDPGQGLRLIYYSQIVNDFQKGDIAEGYSVSREKKESFPLTVTSAQKNPTAFYLCASTPLGLNTEAFFGQGTRLTVV.

The V call is TRBV7-9, the J call TRBJ2-7, with D tentatively TRBD2 (5 bases). Germline CDR1 SEHNR, CDR2 FQNEAQ (reference sequence). This CDR3 has 13 amino acids. V was trimmed by 2 bases and J by 5 bases, leaving 10 bases between them. In nucleotides, the CDR3 is TGTGCCAGCAGCTTATCGGGGTCCAACGAGCAGTACTTC. It specifies CASSLSGSNEQYF.

J is TRBJ1-2 and V is TRBV27, with TRBD1 matching 7 bases. Trimming took 7 bases from V and 8 from J; bases not matched to a gene: 4. The CDR3 extends over 11 amino acids. The germline CDR1 and CDR2 sequences are MNHEY and SMNVEV (reference sequence). The CDR3 spells CASTTGAGYTF. The CDR3 DNA sequence: TGTGCCAGCACTACAGGGGCCGGCTACACCTTC.

The chain carries TRBV19 and TRBJ2-7, with 8 bases aligning to TRBD1. There are 13 residues in the CDR3. Germline V CDR1 and CDR2: LNHDA, SQIVND (reference sequence). V lost 10 bases to trimming and J lost 3 bases; unmatched junction nucleotides: 8. The CDR3 nucleotides read TGTGCCACTGTGGGACAGGCCAACTACGAGCAGTACTTC. Protein product: CATVGQANYEQYF.

In this sample, this clone turned up a few times. V and J are TRBV19 and TRBJ2-6; maybe TRBD1 (5 bases). The CDR3 is 16 residues long. Trimming cost V 2 bases and J 2 bases, with 10 bases left between them. Germline CDR1 is LNHDA and CDR2 is SQIVND (reference sequence). The CDR3 is CASSIRGATGANVLTF. The CDR3 coding sequence is TGTGCCAGTAGTATAAGGGGCGCAACTGGGGCCAACGTCCTGACTTTC.

The chain couples TRBV21-1 to TRBJ1-2; the table's D call, TRBD1, was not checked against the DNA. TRBV21-1 is described as a pseudogene. The CDR3 is 17 residues long. The CDR3 region has the DNA TGTGCCAGCAGCAAGGAGCATCCGACAGGGGCGGGCTATGGCTACACCTTC. Translated: CASSKEHPTGAGYGYTF.

This sequence joins TRBV5-6 and TRBJ2-2; a weak D match, TRBD2 (5 bases). Trimming removed 0 bases from V and 7 bases from J, with 7 bases in between. Per the germline V gene, CDR1 is SGHDT and CDR2 is YYEEEE. The CDR3 runs 13 residues. The CDR3: CASSLGEGGELFF. CDR3 DNA: TGTGCCAGCAGCTTGGGCGAGGGCGGGGAGCTGTTTTTT. Filled out from reference TRBV5-6 and TRBJ2-2, the complete variable domain reads DAGVTQSPTHLIKTRGQQVTLRCSPKSGHDTVSWYQQALGQGPQFIFQYYEEEERQRGNFPDRFSGHQFPNYSSELNVNALLLGDSALYLCASSLGEGGELFFGEGSRLTVL.

The chain uses TRBV11-2 and TRBJ1-2, with TRBD1 identical over 8 bases. Germline V lookup: CDR1 SGHAT, CDR2 FQNNGV. V was pared by 3 bases and J by 5 bases, with 5 bases of the junction left unmatched. This CDR3 region has 14 residues. The CDR3 spells CASSLGQAFYGYTF. The CDR3 DNA sequence: TGTGCCAGCAGCTTGGGACAGGCATTTTATGGCTACACCTTC.

This clone was seen at least ten times. This chain connects TRBV5-6 to TRBJ2-7, with TRBD2 matching 8 bases. The CDR3 extends over 14 amino acids. In germline, CDR1 is SGHDT, CDR2 YYEEEE. V lost 6 bases and J lost 0; bases outside the gene matches: 5. CDR3 DNA sequence: TGTGCCAGCACCGCGCGGGGGGTCTCCTACGAGCAGTACTTC. This gives the protein CASTARGVSYEQYF.

The chain joins TRBV19 to TRBJ1-1; the match to TRBD1 covers 9 bases. This CDR3 is 16 amino acids long. V dropped 1 base and J dropped 1; count of bases not matched to a gene: 4. Germline V gives CDR1 LNHDA, CDR2 SQIVND (reference sequence). The DNA of the CDR3 is TGTGCCAGTAGTATAGCTGGGGGACAGGGGAACACTGAAGCTTTCTTT. This encodes CASSIAGGQGNTEAFF.

This clone occurred once. This chain links TRBV9 with TRBJ1-2; 9 bases agree with TRBD1. J lost 7 bases, V lost 0 bases, and 4 bases had no gene match. This CDR3 is 14 amino acids long. Germline CDR1 is SGDLS and CDR2 is YYNGEE. Here the CDR3 DNA reads TGTGCCAGCAGCGTAGCTCGGACAGGGGCTGGCTACACCTTC. Translation gives CASSVARTGAGYTF. The full variable domain, in which reference TRBV9 and TRBJ1-2 provide the parts outside the CDR3, is DSGVTQTPKHLITATGQRVTLRCSPRSGDLSVYWYQQSLDQGLQFLIQYYNGEERAKGNILERFSAQQFPDLHSELNLSSLELGDSALYFCASSVARTGAGYTFGSGTRLTVV.

This clone was seen a handful of times. The chain combines TRBV18 with TRBJ2-7; possibly TRBD1 for D (6 bases). The CDR3 sequence is 14 residues long. Germline CDR1 KGHSH, CDR2 LQKENI. The V gene lost 3 bases and the J gene lost 1 base, with 10 bases spanning the gap. This chain's CDR3 is CASSPTGYSYEQYF. CDR3 coding DNA: TGTGCCAGCTCACCTACAGGGTATTCCTACGAGCAGTACTTC. The full variable domain, its missing parts supplied by reference TRBV18 and TRBJ2-7, is NAGVMQNPRHLVRRRGQEARLRCSPMKGHSHVYWYRQLPEEGLKFMVYLQKENIIDESGMPKERFSAEFPKEGPSILRIQQVVRGDSAAYFCASSPTGYSYEQYFGPGTRLTVT.

This chain links TRBV19 with TRBJ1-4, with TRBD1 as a possible D gene (6 bases). Between the trimmed V and J ends, which lost 5 bases and 4 bases, there was a span of 11 bases. Germline V gene lookup returns CDR1 LNHDA and CDR2 SQIVND (reference sequence). The CDR3 covers 14 residues. Here the CDR3 DNA reads TGTGCCAGTAGTGACCGGACAGTTAATGAAAAACTGTTTTTT. It is translated as CASSDRTVNEKLFF.

In this sample, this clone turned up a few times. The V gene is TRBV20-1, the J gene TRBJ1-2; 7 nucleotides line up with TRBD1. After removal of 3 bases from V and 4 bases from J, the junction contained 8 bases not matched to a gene. The germline V gene encodes CDR1 DFQATT and CDR2 SNEGSKA (reference sequence). The length of the CDR3 is 14 residues. The CDR3, as DNA: TGCAGTGCTAGTCCCAGGGGGGACGTCTATGGCTACACCTTC. Amino acid sequence: CSASPRGDVYGYTF.

This chain links TRBV6-1 with TRBJ2-6; tentatively, D is TRBD2 (6 bases). The CDR3 consists of 18 residues. V lost 2 bases, J lost 3 bases, and 17 bases lay in between. Germline V gives CDR1 MNHNS, CDR2 SASEGT. Here the CDR3 DNA reads TGTGCCAGCAGTGAACGGAATGCGGGGCCAGATGGGGCCAACGTCCTGACTTTC. It yields the protein CASSERNAGPDGANVLTF.

The rearrangement uses TRBV18 and TRBJ1-1; 7 bases are a match to TRBD1. This CDR3 spans 13 amino acids. The V and J ends lost 6 bases and 3 bases, in that order; junction bases with no gene match: 4. Germline V CDR1 and CDR2: KGHSH, LQKENI. CDR3 sequence reads: CASSSTGDTEAFF. As DNA, the CDR3 is TGTGCCAGCTCTTCAACAGGGGACACTGAAGCTTTCTTT.

The V call is TRBV4-1, the J call TRBJ2-3; possibly TRBD1 for D (5 bases). The V and J ends lost 1 base and 5 bases respectively, with 13 bases between them. Germline CDR1 is MGHRA and CDR2 is YSYEKL. The CDR3 runs to 15 residues. In DNA, the CDR3 is TGCGCCAGCAGCCAAGTTCGTCAGGGTCGAGATACGCAGTATTTT. Protein sequence: CASSQVRQGRDTQYF.